The next 26 T cell receptor beta chains were all read from a single sample in a study of control samples from healthy donors and cancer patients. TCRdb keeps only in-frame clones here, not all; method: immunoSEQ multiplex PCR. The table has approximately 100,000 clones, 85% to 90% seen once; the top ten hold around 14%. Sequences were obtained from blood. These receptors all stem from a man younger than 45 in good health.

The V gene is TRBV30, the J gene TRBJ1-2; weak D call: TRBD1 (5 bases). Looked up from germline, CDR1 is GTSNPN and CDR2 is SVGIG (reference sequence). V dropped 1 base and J dropped 14 bases, with 11 bases sitting between them. The CDR3 consists of 10 residues. CDR3 nucleotide sequence: TGTGCCTGGAGTGAACGGGACCCGACCTTC. This encodes CAWSERDPTF. Based on the CDR3 plus reference TRBV30 and TRBJ1-2, the full variable domain is SQTIHQWPATLVQPVGSPLSLECTVEGTSNPNLYWYRQAAGRGLQLLFYSVGIGQISSEVPQNLSASRPQDRQFILSSKKLLLSDSGFYLCAWSERDPTFGSGTRLTVV.

The chain combines TRBV7-2 with TRBJ2-5, with D unresolved. CDR3 length: 13 residues. The germline V gene encodes CDR1 SGHTA and CDR2 FQGNSA. V was clipped by 7 bases and J by 4 bases, with 13 bases between them. CDR3 sequence (DNA): TGTGCCAGCACCCTTGGGCGCGGAGAGACCCAGTACTTC. The encoded protein is CASTLGRGETQYF.

This clone was recorded a few times. The chain has TRBV6-2 or TRBV6-3 and TRBJ2-7; 7 bases line up with TRBD1. There are 14 residues in the CDR3. Losses at the gene ends were 2 bases for V and 3 bases for J; bases not matched to a gene: 4. Germline CDR1 reads MNHEY; CDR2 reads SVGEGT. This chain's CDR3 is CASSYEGDSYEQYF. CDR3 bases: TGTGCCAGCAGTTACGAGGGGGACAGCTACGAGCAGTACTTC.

The table lists this clone with a count of one. The gene calls are TRBV18 and TRBJ1-5; 8 nucleotides agree with TRBD1. Germline V lookup: CDR1 KGHSH, CDR2 LQKENI. The junction had 6 bases not matched to a gene; V was cut back by 5 bases and J by 6 bases. The CDR3 has 14 residues. The CDR3 coding sequence is TGTGCCAGCTCATCGACAGGGGCAAGTCAGCCCCAGCATTTT. This sequence encodes CASSSTGASQPQHF. Full variable domain (outside the CDR3, taken from reference TRBV18 and TRBJ1-5): NAGVMQNPRHLVRRRGQEARLRCSPMKGHSHVYWYRQLPEEGLKFMVYLQKENIIDESGMPKERFSAEFPKEGPSILRIQQVVRGDSAAYFCASSSTGASQPQHFGDGTRLSIL.

This clone was recorded only once. This chain links TRBV11-3 with TRBJ1-1, with TRBD1 matching over 9 bases. The junction had 7 bases not matched to a gene; V was cut back by 3 bases and J by 5 bases. The CDR3 has 15 amino acids. The germline gives CDR1 SGHNT, CDR2 YENEEA. The CDR3 bases are TGTGCCAGCAGCTTTTCCGGGACAGGGTGGACTGAAGCTTTCTTT. It is translated as CASSFSGTGWTEAFF.

This clone was recorded only once. This chain joins TRBV30 and TRBJ2-7; D is unclear. V lost 2 bases to trimming and J lost 1 base, with 6 bases between them. This CDR3 contains 12 residues. Germline CDR1 GTSNPN, CDR2 SVGIG (reference sequence). The CDR3 reads CAWSPGSYEQYF. In DNA form, the CDR3 reads TGTGCCTGGAGTCCCGGGTCCTACGAGCAGTACTTC.

The chain carries TRBV3-1 (or the pseudogene TRBV3-2) and TRBJ2-2; D perhaps matches TRBD2 (6 bases). The CDR3 totals 16 residues. V dropped 0 bases and J dropped 7 bases, with 15 bases sitting between them. CDR1 and CDR2 (germline): LGHDT, YNNKEL (reference sequence). The DNA for the CDR3 is TGTGCCAGCAGCCAAGATGTTAGCGGCCAAGACGGGGAGCTGTTTTTT. This codes for CASSQDVSGQDGELFF.

The chain couples TRBV28 to TRBJ1-2; 7 positions agree with TRBD1. Germline CDR1 reads MDHEN; CDR2 reads SYDVKM. Trimming at V came to 6 bases and at J to 8 bases, leaving 18 bases not matched to a gene. The CDR3 sequence is 16 residues long. The CDR3 sequence is CASRGRTTGEKEGYTF. CDR3 coding DNA: TGTGCCAGCAGGGGACGAACCACAGGGGAGAAGGAGGGCTACACCTTC.

J is TRBJ1-6 and V is TRBV2; no clear D. The CDR3 is 13 amino acids. The germline CDR1 and CDR2 sequences are SNHLY and FYNNEI. The V and J ends lost 1 base and 11 bases respectively, with 9 bases between them. CDR3 nucleotides: TGTGCCAGCAGTGAAGGGGAAAACACACCCCTCCACTTT. Residues: CASSEGENTPLHF.

The chain links TRBV6-5 to TRBJ2-3, with 12 positions matching TRBD2. J lost 2 bases, V lost 3 bases, and 3 bases had no gene match. Germline lookup yields CDR1 MNHEY and CDR2 SVGAGI. The CDR3 is made up of 16 amino acids. CDR3 residues: CASSYGLAGFTDTQYF. CDR3 coding DNA: TGTGCCAGCAGTTATGGACTAGCGGGGTTCACAGATACGCAGTATTTT.

The chain recombines TRBV5-6 with TRBJ1-5; no clear D. Trimming left V 3 bases short and J 1 base short, with 11 bases between. The CDR3 sequence is 15 residues long. Germline lookup yields CDR1 SGHDT and CDR2 YYEEEE. The CDR3 here is CASSSRGGSNQPQHF. CDR3 bases: TGTGCCAGCAGCTCCCGAGGTGGGAGCAATCAGCCCCAGCATTTT. The variable domain in full, with the rest retrieved from reference TRBV5-6 and TRBJ1-5, is DAGVTQSPTHLIKTRGQQVTLRCSPKSGHDTVSWYQQALGQGPQFIFQYYEEEERQRGNFPDRFSGHQFPNYSSELNVNALLLGDSALYLCASSSRGGSNQPQHFGDGTRLSIL.

The chain employs TRBV5-1 and TRBJ2-5; 11 nucleotides match TRBD1. The CDR3 length is 16 residues. Per the germline V gene, CDR1 is SGHRS and CDR2 is YFSETQ. V was pared by 3 bases and J by 2 bases, with 6 bases of the junction left unmatched. The CDR3 loop is CASSYRGQGGQETQYF. CDR3 bases: TGCGCCAGCAGCTACAGGGGACAGGGGGGACAAGAGACCCAGTACTTC.

This rearrangement joins TRBV13 to TRBJ2-1; 14 nucleotides align to TRBD2. CDR1 is PRHDT and CDR2 is FYEKMQ in the germline V gene (reference sequence). V lost 5 bases and J lost 8; bases outside the gene matches: 11. The CDR3 runs 17 residues. This CDR3 reads CASSPERLAGGHHEQFF. As DNA, the CDR3 is TGTGCCAGCAGCCCCGAACGACTAGCGGGAGGGCACCATGAGCAGTTCTTC.

The chain combines TRBV27 with TRBJ1-6; 9 bases match TRBD1. This CDR3 has 14 amino acids. The V gene end was trimmed by 5 bases and the J gene end by 10 bases; junction bases not matched to a gene: 6. Germline V gives CDR1 MNHEY, CDR2 SMNVEV (reference sequence). This chain's CDR3 is CASSTGQGRSPLHF. The CDR3 DNA follows: TGTGCCAGCAGTACCGGACAGGGGCGATCACCCCTCCACTTT.

This chain connects TRBV7-9 to TRBJ2-7; D gene uncertain. The CDR3 length is 13 residues. With 1 base removed from V and 6 bases from J, the gap between germline ends came to 10 bases. The germline gives CDR1 SEHNR, CDR2 FQNEAQ (reference sequence). CDR3 sequence: CASSLVLESEQYF. The CDR3 region has the DNA TGTGCCAGCAGCTTAGTCTTGGAATCCGAGCAGTACTTC. Filled out from reference TRBV7-9 and TRBJ2-7, the complete variable domain reads DTGVSQNPRHKITKRGQNVTFRCDPISEHNRLYWYRQTLGQGPEFLTYFQNEAQLEKSRLLSDRFSAERPKGSFSTLEIQRTEQGDSAMYLCASSLVLESEQYFGPGTRLTVT.

V gene TRBV19 combines with J gene TRBJ2-7; the D gene is possibly TRBD2 (6 bases). V lost 7 bases to trimming and J lost 0 bases, with 13 bases between them. The germline V gene has CDR1 LNHDA and CDR2 SQIVND (reference sequence). The CDR3 runs to 14 residues. The CDR3 DNA is TGTGCCAGTACTAGAGACGGGAGCTCCTACGAGCAGTACTTC. Amino acid sequence: CASTRDGSSYEQYF.

The CDR3 sequence is CASSGRLMGNTEAFF. The CDR3 DNA follows: TGTGCCAGCAGCGGCCGGCTGATGGGGAACACTGAAGCTTTCTTT. J is TRBJ1-1 and V is TRBV9; D is ambiguous. Germline V gene sequence: CDR1 SGDLS, CDR2 YYNGEE. The CDR3 is made up of 15 amino acids. The ends were cut back, 3 bases at V and 1 base at J, with 13 bases in the middle.

This sequence joins TRBV11-3 and TRBJ2-1, with D perhaps TRBD2 (6 bases). Germline-derived CDR1 and CDR2 are SGHNT and YENEEA. CDR3 length equals 15 residues. Trimming took off 5 bases at V and 4 bases at J, with 15 bases between the two ends. The CDR3 reads CASSLRGTKYNEQFF. DNA for the CDR3: TGTGCCAGCAGCCTCCGGGGGACGAAATACAATGAGCAGTTCTTC.

This chain links TRBV2 with TRBJ1-2; tentative D call: TRBD1 (5 bases). V was trimmed by 1 base and J by 2 bases, leaving 11 bases between them. Germline CDR1 is SNHLY and CDR2 is FYNNEI. This CDR3 comprises 15 residues. The CDR3 DNA follows: TGTGCCAGCAGTGAAGATCCCAGGGCAAACTATGGCTACACCTTC. Its translation is CASSEDPRANYGYTF.

This chain joins TRBV2 and TRBJ2-1; D uncertain. CDR3 length: 15 amino acids. Deletions cut 2 bases from V and 5 bases from J, with 13 bases between. Germline CDR1 SNHLY, CDR2 FYNNEI. Here the CDR3 reads CASSELSVENNEQFF. Here the CDR3 DNA reads TGTGCCAGCAGTGAACTTTCCGTCGAAAACAATGAGCAGTTCTTC.

This sequence joins TRBV9 and TRBJ2-2; 8 bases align to TRBD2. This CDR3 spans 16 amino acids. V shed 3 bases, J shed 2 bases, and the junction held 6 bases outside the gene matches. Germline CDR1 is SGDLS and CDR2 is YYNGEE. The CDR3 nucleotides read TGTGCCAGCAGCGCCCTAGCGGGTCTTAACACCGGGGAGCTGTTTTTT. It encodes CASSALAGLNTGELFF.

This clone appeared a single time. The rearrangement uses TRBV7-9 and TRBJ2-7, with D possibly being TRBD2 (7 bases). CDR1 and CDR2 (germline): SEHNR, FQNEAQ (reference sequence). This CDR3 spans 15 amino acids. V gave up 2 bases and J gave up 6 bases, with 17 bases separating them. CDR3 sequence: CASSLWGGRASEQYF. CDR3 coding DNA: TGTGCCAGCAGCTTATGGGGGGGCAGGGCGTCCGAGCAGTACTTC.

The V call is TRBV7-5, the J call TRBJ1-6; the table's D gene call, TRBD1, was not cross checked with the DNA. TRBV7-5 is designated a pseudogene. The CDR3 runs to 16 residues. The CDR3 DNA reads TGTGTCAGAAGCAAAAGACAGGGGTTCCATAATTCACCCCTCCACTTT. Its translation: CVRSKRQGFHNSPLHF.

V and J are TRBV9 and TRBJ2-1; TRBD2 is a possible D gene (5 bases). The germline V gene has CDR1 SGDLS and CDR2 YYNGEE. The CDR3 contains 15 residues. V was clipped by 0 bases and J by 2 bases, with 9 bases between them. CDR3 region: CASSVAGFAYNEQFF. CDR3 bases: TGTGCCAGCAGCGTAGCGGGATTCGCCTACAATGAGCAGTTCTTC.

The chain couples TRBV9 to TRBJ2-6; 8 positions agree with TRBD1. The germline V gene has CDR1 SGDLS and CDR2 YYNGEE. V gave up 4 bases and J gave up 11 bases; unmatched junction bases: 8. The CDR3 is made up of 14 amino acids. The CDR3 is CASSTRTGNDVLTF. The DNA for the CDR3 is TGTGCCAGCAGCACCCGGACAGGGAACGACGTCCTGACTTTC.

CDR3 sequence: CASSVDQVRGTEAFF. For the CDR3, the DNA is TGTGCCAGCAGCGTAGATCAAGTACGCGGCACTGAAGCTTTCTTT. The J gene is TRBJ1-1, the V gene TRBV9; D uncertain. Deletions cut 0 bases from V and 4 bases from J, with 13 bases between. This CDR3 is 15 amino acids long. Germline V gene lookup returns CDR1 SGDLS and CDR2 YYNGEE.